A single sample gave rise to the 18 T cell receptor beta chains below, sequenced in a study of cytomegalovirus exposure and HLA in healthy donors. With 60 Vbeta and 13 Jbeta primers, the PCR was carried out. Using immunoSEQ multiplex PCR, the repertoire was profiled, and TCRdb retains in-frame clones only, with some absent. The sample includes about 130,000 clones, roughly 71% of them seen just once. The sequencing input was PBMCs. The receptors were gathered from a middle-aged woman in good health and CMV-seronegative.

The rearrangement links TRBV7-9 to TRBJ2-2; D not resolved. Trimming cost V 4 bases and J 3 bases, with 9 bases left between them. The V gene's germline CDR1 is SEHNR and CDR2 FQNEAQ (reference sequence). CDR3 length: 14 amino acids. The CDR3 region is CASSSRLDTGELFF. In DNA form, the CDR3 reads TGTGCCAGCAGCTCCCGTTTAGACACCGGGGAGCTGTTTTTT.

The chain joins TRBV10-3 to TRBJ1-1; D call uncertain. This CDR3 spans 14 amino acids. Germline lookup yields CDR1 ENHRY and CDR2 SYGVKD. V gave up 4 bases and J gave up 0 bases, with 9 bases separating them. CDR3 amino acids: CAISGSGMNTEAFF. CDR3 bases: TGTGCCATCAGTGGTTCAGGAATGAACACTGAAGCTTTCTTT.

The V and J genes are TRBV30 and TRBJ1-4; D possibly corresponds to TRBD1 (5 bases). Germline CDR1 GTSNPN, CDR2 SVGIG (reference sequence). This CDR3 region has 14 residues. V was trimmed by 5 bases and J by 4 bases, leaving 14 bases between them. CDR3 region: CAWSPQGDNEKLFF. CDR3 nucleotide sequence: TGTGCCTGGTCCCCCCAGGGCGATAATGAAAAACTGTTTTTT.

The chain uses TRBV25-1 and TRBJ2-7; TRBD1 is a possible D gene (6 bases). Trimming took 2 bases from V and 0 from J, leaving 8 bases between them. The CDR3 is 14 amino acids. Germline V gene data show CDR1 as MGHDK and CDR2 as SYGVNS. In nucleotides, the CDR3 is TGTGCCAGCAGTGAAACAGGGTTCTCCTACGAGCAGTACTTC. Encoded protein: CASSETGFSYEQYF.

This clone has more than one count but fewer than ten. Other nucleotide sequences in the sample specify the same CDR3. The chain employs TRBV6-6 and TRBJ1-2, with D uncertain. V shed 5 bases and J shed 2 bases, with 9 bases lying between them. CDR1 MNHNY and CDR2 SVGAGI come from the germline V gene (reference sequence). The CDR3 consists of 13 residues. The CDR3 sequence: CASSPGGNYGYTF. CDR3 DNA: TGTGCCAGCAGTCCGGGAGGGAACTATGGCTACACCTTC.

This chain joins TRBV27 and TRBJ2-7, with TRBD2 identical over 11 bases. The length of the CDR3 is 15 residues. The V and J ends lost 3 bases and 3 bases, in that order; junction bases with no gene match: 4. CDR1 is MNHEY and CDR2 is SMNVEV in the germline V gene (reference sequence). The CDR3 reads CASSLLTSGIYEQYF. CDR3 in DNA: TGTGCCAGCAGTTTGTTGACTAGCGGGATCTACGAGCAGTACTTC.

In DNA, the CDR3 is TGTGCCAGCAGCTTAGTCGGTTTTGGGGCCCTCGATGAGCAGTTCTTC. Protein sequence: CASSLVGFGALDEQFF. The chain uses TRBV7-9 and TRBJ2-1; TRBD1 is a possible D gene (5 bases). The V and J ends lost 1 base and 8 bases respectively, with 18 bases between them. Germline V gene data show CDR1 as SEHNR and CDR2 as FQNEAQ (reference sequence). The CDR3 length is 16 residues.

J is TRBJ2-7 and V is TRBV4-1; a possible D gene is TRBD1 (6 bases). CDR1 is MGHRA and CDR2 is YSYEKL in the germline V gene. Trimming shortened V by 0 bases and J by 4 bases, and 7 bases separated the two germline ends. The CDR3 covers 13 residues. The CDR3 protein is CASSQDRGYEQYF. The CDR3, as DNA: TGCGCCAGCAGCCAAGACAGGGGTTACGAGCAGTACTTC.

The chain joins TRBV4-3 to TRBJ2-1, with TRBD1 matching 7 bases. The CDR3 has 15 residues. The V and J ends lost 4 bases and 5 bases, in that order; junction bases with no gene match: 8. Germline V CDR1 and CDR2: LGHNA, YSLEER. CDR3 sequence: CASSRQGLGHNEQFF. The DNA of the CDR3 is TGCGCCAGCAGCCGACAGGGATTGGGGCACAATGAGCAGTTCTTC.

This clone was counted between two and nine times. The rearrangement joins TRBV7-2 to TRBJ1-5; D gene uncertain. The CDR3 has 13 amino acids. Germline CDR1 SGHTA, CDR2 FQGNSA. V was clipped by 1 base and J by 5 bases, with 6 bases between them. CDR3 loop: CASSLGPDQPQHF. CDR3 sequence (DNA): TGTGCCAGCAGCTTAGGTCCGGATCAGCCCCAGCATTTT.

A few counts support this clone. The gene calls are TRBV6-1 and TRBJ2-1; 8 positions agree with TRBD1. The CDR3 totals 14 residues. Germline V gives CDR1 MNHNS, CDR2 SASEGT. V lost 7 bases to trimming and J lost 5 bases; unmatched junction nucleotides: 7. This chain's CDR3 is CASIDDRGDNEQFF. The CDR3 DNA is TGTGCCAGCATTGACGACAGGGGTGACAATGAGCAGTTCTTC.

This rearrangement joins TRBV2 to TRBJ1-2; no reliable D call. The CDR3 runs 14 residues. Germline V gene data show CDR1 as SNHLY and CDR2 as FYNNEI. Trimming pared 4 bases from V and 2 bases from J, leaving 11 bases between. CDR3 coding DNA: TGTGCCAGCAGTGCTCTTTCGGAGAACTATGGCTACACCTTC. This encodes CASSALSENYGYTF.

V usage is TRBV25-1 and J usage is TRBJ2-7; 7 positions agree with TRBD1. In germline, CDR1 is MGHDK, CDR2 SYGVNS. CDR3 size: 13 residues. V was pared by 7 bases and J by 2 bases, with 5 bases of the junction left unmatched. The chain's CDR3 is CASTNQGAYEQYF. In DNA, the CDR3 is TGTGCCAGCACCAACCAGGGGGCCTACGAGCAGTACTTC.

This chain links TRBV9 with TRBJ2-1, with D maybe TRBD2 (6 bases). In germline, CDR1 is SGDLS, CDR2 YYNGEE. Trimming took 4 bases from V and 8 from J, leaving 16 bases between them. The CDR3 has 14 residues. The CDR3 bases are TGTGCCAGCAGCACAGCCGGGGGTACAGATGAGCAGTTCTTC. The encoded protein is CASSTAGGTDEQFF.

V usage is TRBV6-6 and J usage is TRBJ1-1; 8 nucleotides line up with TRBD1. The V gene's germline CDR1 is MNHNY and CDR2 SVGAGI (reference sequence). The CDR3 has 15 residues. With V trimmed by 6 bases and J by 0 bases, 6 bases remained unmatched. The CDR3 DNA sequence: TGTGCCAGCAGCAAACAGACAGGGGTGAACACTGAAGCTTTCTTT. Its protein is CASSKQTGVNTEAFF.

CDR3 in DNA: TGTGCCAGCAGCTCGATCGGACAGAATGAAGCTTTCTTT. This gives the protein CASSSIGQNEAFF. The genes are TRBV5-6 and TRBJ1-1; a possible D gene is TRBD1 (6 bases). Trimming left V 3 bases short and J 7 bases short, with 13 bases between. Germline V gene data show CDR1 as SGHDT and CDR2 as YYEEEE. The length of the CDR3 is 13 residues.

The rearrangement links TRBV28 to TRBJ2-2; maybe TRBD1 (6 bases). CDR1 and CDR2 from the germline V gene are MDHEN and SYDVKM. V was shortened by 8 bases and J by 1 base, with 17 bases between the two germline ends. CDR3 length: 16 amino acids. The CDR3 region is CASLPWGQGNTGELFF. In DNA, the CDR3 is TGTGCCAGCCTCCCTTGGGGGCAGGGGAACACCGGGGAGCTGTTTTTT.

The rearrangement uses TRBV27 and TRBJ2-1; no firm D call. The CDR3 runs 16 residues. V was cut by 2 bases and J by 0 bases, with 11 bases left in between. Germline lookup yields CDR1 MNHEY and CDR2 SMNVEV (reference sequence). CDR3 nucleotides: TGTGCCAGCAGTTTAAGCCAGGAATCCTCCTACAATGAGCAGTTCTTC. Encoded protein: CASSLSQESSYNEQFF.